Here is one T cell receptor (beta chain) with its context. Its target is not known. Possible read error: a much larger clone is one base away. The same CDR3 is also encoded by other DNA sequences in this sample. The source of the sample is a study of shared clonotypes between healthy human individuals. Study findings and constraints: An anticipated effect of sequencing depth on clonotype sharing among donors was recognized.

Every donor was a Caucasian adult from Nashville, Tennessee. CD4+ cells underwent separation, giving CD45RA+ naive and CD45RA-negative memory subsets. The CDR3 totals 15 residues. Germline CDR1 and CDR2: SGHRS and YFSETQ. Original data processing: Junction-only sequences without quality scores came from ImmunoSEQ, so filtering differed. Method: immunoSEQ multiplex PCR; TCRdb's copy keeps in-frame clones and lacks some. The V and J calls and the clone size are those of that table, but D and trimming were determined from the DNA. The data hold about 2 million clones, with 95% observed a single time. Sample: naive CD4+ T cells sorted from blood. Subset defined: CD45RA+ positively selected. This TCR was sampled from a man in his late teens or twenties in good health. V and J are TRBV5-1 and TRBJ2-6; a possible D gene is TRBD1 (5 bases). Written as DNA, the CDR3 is TGCGCCAGCAGCTTCTCCGGATCTGGGGCCAACGTCCTGACCTTC. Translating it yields CASSFSGSGANVLTF.